The 28 T cell receptor beta chains below all came from one sample that was sequenced in a study of long-term antiretroviral therapy in people with HIV. Running of the v3.0 immunoSEQ assay took place at survey level. Sequencing was performed with immunoSEQ multiplex PCR; in TCRdb, only in-frame clones are kept and a portion is missing. Of about 34,000 clones listed, 94% are singletons. Sequenced here: unsorted PBMCs, sampled approximately 5.1 years after starting antiretroviral therapy. The receptors stem from a woman aged 45 to 65 with HIV.

CDR3 DNA: TGCAGTGCTAGGTCGACCAAGACCCAGTACTTC. This sequence encodes CSARSTKTQYF. This chain links TRBV20-1 with TRBJ2-5; no clear D. CDR1 and CDR2 (germline): DFQATT, SNEGSKA (reference sequence). This CDR3 spans 11 amino acids. The V and J ends lost 3 bases and 6 bases respectively, with 8 bases between them.

The chain employs TRBV7-2 and TRBJ1-2; 8 bases fit TRBD1. The germline CDR1 and CDR2 sequences are SGHTA and FQGNSA. The CDR3 sequence is 16 residues long. Trimming took 5 bases from V and 2 from J; bases not matched to a gene: 10. CDR3 sequence reads: CASSPDKWTGNYGYTF. The CDR3 DNA reads TGTGCCAGCAGCCCGGACAAGTGGACAGGGAACTATGGCTACACCTTC.

This chain joins TRBV11-3 and TRBJ1-1; no reliable D call. The germline V gene has CDR1 SGHNT and CDR2 YENEEA. Trimming removed 1 base from V and 1 base from J, with 4 bases in between. CDR3 length: 13 residues. CDR3 residues: CASSLGGNTEAFF. The CDR3 coding sequence is TGTGCCAGCAGCTTAGGAGGGAACACTGAAGCTTTCTTT.

V usage is TRBV29-1 and J usage is TRBJ1-1; no definite D call. CDR3 length equals 10 residues. V lost 6 bases to trimming and J lost 1 base, with 3 bases between them. Germline-derived CDR1 and CDR2 are SQVTM and ANQGSEA. This chain's CDR3 is CSVGNTEAFF. DNA for the CDR3: TGCAGCGTGGGGAACACTGAAGCTTTCTTT.

V gene TRBV7-2 combines with J gene TRBJ2-7, with D possibly being TRBD1 (5 bases). The CDR3 contains 12 residues. Germline assignment: CDR1 SGHTA and CDR2 FQGNSA. V lost 4 bases and J 3 bases, leaving 7 bases between the germline ends. The chain's CDR3 is CASSSTVYEQYF. CDR3 bases: TGTGCCAGCAGCTCGACAGTCTACGAGCAGTACTTC.

The chain recombines TRBV28 with TRBJ1-3; D is perhaps TRBD1 (5 bases). The V end lost 4 bases, the J end lost 7 bases, and 14 bases lay between the germline ends. Per the germline V gene, CDR1 is MDHEN and CDR2 is SYDVKM. The CDR3 spans 14 residues. The CDR3 loop is CASSSGLGGNTIYF. CDR3 nucleotide sequence: TGTGCCAGCAGTTCAGGGCTCGGGGGGAACACCATATATTTT.

The J gene is TRBJ2-5, the V gene TRBV14; D is possibly TRBD2 (5 bases). CDR3 length: 14 residues. With 2 bases removed from V and 4 bases from J, the gap between germline ends came to 11 bases. Germline V CDR1 and CDR2: SGHDN, FVKESK. Written as DNA, the CDR3 is TGTGCCAGCAGCCAATTTGCGGGTGCAGAGACCCAGTACTTC. This translates into CASSQFAGAETQYF.

V is TRBV4-1 and J is TRBJ2-7; no firm D call. Trimming cost V 1 base and J 5 bases, with 9 bases left between them. The CDR3 length is 13 residues. Germline V lookup: CDR1 MGHRA, CDR2 YSYEKL. CDR3 protein: CASSQGKGNEQYF. The CDR3 region has the DNA TGCGCCAGCAGCCAAGGCAAAGGGAACGAGCAGTACTTC.

The rearrangement links TRBV15 to TRBJ1-2; possibly TRBD1 for D (6 bases). Trimming cost V 6 bases and J 7 bases, with 12 bases left between them. Germline CDR1 LNHNV, CDR2 YYDKDF (reference sequence). This CDR3 region has 12 residues. CDR3 coding DNA: TGTGCCACCAGTCCCGGCAGGGGTGGCTACACCTTC. Translated: CATSPGRGGYTF. The complete variable domain, with remaining parts taken from reference TRBV15 and TRBJ1-2, reads DAMVIQNPRYQVTQFGKPVTLSCSQTLNHNVMYWYQQKSSQAPKLLFHYYDKDFNNEADTPDNFQSRRPNTSFCFLDIRSPGLGDTAMYLCATSPGRGGYTFGSGTRLTVV.

CDR3 amino acids: CASSEAKLAGAGELFF. CDR3 DNA sequence: TGTGCCAGCAGTGAAGCGAAGCTAGCGGGGGCCGGGGAGCTGTTTTTT. The chain is built from TRBV2 and TRBJ2-2, with 10 bases lining up with TRBD2. Unmatched junction bases numbered 4, after V lost 0 bases and J lost 6 bases. The V gene's germline CDR1 is SNHLY and CDR2 FYNNEI. The CDR3 contains 16 residues.

The chain couples TRBV5-7 to TRBJ2-3; TRBD2 is a possible D gene (5 bases). TRBV5-7 is flagged as an ORF with uncertain function. Trimming removed 3 bases from V and 4 bases from J, with 9 bases in between. The CDR3 spans 13 residues. The CDR3 DNA reads as TGTGCCAGCAGCTCCGGGCGGGCAGATACGCAGTATTTT. This sequence encodes CASSSGRADTQYF.

V is TRBV7-2 and J is TRBJ1-2; 7 bases line up with TRBD1. Germline V gene sequence: CDR1 SGHTA, CDR2 FQGNSA. After removal of 4 bases from V and 3 bases from J, the junction contained 8 bases not matched to a gene. The CDR3 loop spans 15 amino acids. In DNA, the CDR3 is TGTGCCAGCAGCTCCCCGAACCAGGGGGACTATGGCTACACCTTC. It specifies CASSSPNQGDYGYTF.

This rearrangement joins TRBV19 to TRBJ2-1; a weak D match, TRBD1 (5 bases). Trimming took 6 bases from V and 6 from J, leaving 12 bases between them. CDR1 and CDR2 (germline): LNHDA, SQIVND (reference sequence). This CDR3 spans 13 amino acids. This chain's CDR3 is CASRSQGINEQFF. The CDR3, as DNA: TGTGCCAGTAGATCGCAGGGTATCAATGAGCAGTTCTTC.

The rearrangement joins TRBV9 to TRBJ2-3, with 9 nucleotides matching TRBD1. Germline CDR1 SGDLS, CDR2 YYNGEE. V lost 5 bases to trimming and J lost 1 base; unmatched junction nucleotides: 5. The CDR3 covers 15 residues. In DNA form, the CDR3 reads TGTGCCAGCAGTAGAGACAGGGGGGGCACAGATACGCAGTATTTT. This translates into CASSRDRGGTDTQYF. The complete variable domain, with remaining parts taken from reference TRBV9 and TRBJ2-3, reads DSGVTQTPKHLITATGQRVTLRCSPRSGDLSVYWYQQSLDQGLQFLIQYYNGEERAKGNILERFSAQQFPDLHSELNLSSLELGDSALYFCASSRDRGGTDTQYFGPGTRLTVL.

This clone has just a few counts. The J gene is TRBJ1-1, the V gene TRBV29-1; 9 bases align to TRBD1. The CDR3 has 14 residues. Germline trimming cut 6 bases from V and 1 base from J; bases unmatched to any gene: 6. Germline CDR1 and CDR2: SQVTM and ANQGSEA. DNA of the CDR3: TGCAGCGTGGTACGGACAGGGGCGAACACTGAAGCTTTCTTT. This translates into CSVVRTGANTEAFF. The variable domain in full, completed from reference TRBV29-1 and TRBJ1-1, reads SAVISQKPSRDICQRGTSLTIQCQVDSQVTMMFWYRQQPGQSLTLIATANQGSEATYESGFVIDKFPISRPNLTFSTLTVSNMSPEDSSIYLCSVVRTGANTEAFFGQGTRLTVV.

The chain uses TRBV7-2 and TRBJ2-3, with a tentative D call TRBD2 (5 bases). Trimming removed 1 base at V and 4 bases at J, with 12 bases between. This CDR3 comprises 15 residues. The V gene's germline CDR1 is SGHTA and CDR2 FQGNSA. The CDR3 loop reads CASSLVSGESDTQYF. The CDR3 bases are TGTGCCAGCAGCTTAGTGAGTGGGGAGTCAGATACGCAGTATTTT.

The chain couples TRBV6-1 to TRBJ1-5; perhaps TRBD1 as D (6 bases). The CDR3 has 14 residues. The V gene's germline CDR1 is MNHNS and CDR2 SASEGT. V lost 3 bases and J 4 bases, leaving 10 bases between the germline ends. CDR3 residues: CASSEIQGNQPQHF. CDR3 in DNA: TGTGCCAGCAGTGAGATACAGGGTAATCAGCCCCAGCATTTT.

The chain couples TRBV2 to TRBJ2-2; 8 bases map to TRBD1. Germline lookup yields CDR1 SNHLY and CDR2 FYNNEI. The trim removed 7 bases at V and 6 bases at J, leaving 7 bases unmatched. The CDR3 covers 14 residues. For the CDR3, the DNA is TGTGCCAGCAATAAGGACAGGGCCCCCGGGGAGCTGTTTTTT. Its translation is CASNKDRAPGELFF. Full variable domain (missing parts from reference TRBV2 and TRBJ2-2): EPEVTQTPSHQVTQMGQEVILRCVPISNHLYFYWYRQILGQKVEFLVSFYNNEISEKSEIFDDQFSVERPDGSNFTLKIRSTKLEDSAMYFCASNKDRAPGELFFGEGSRLTVL.

The J gene is TRBJ1-1, the V gene TRBV11-2; TRBD1 matches at 9 bases. CDR1 and CDR2 from the germline V gene are SGHAT and FQNNGV. J lost 6 bases, V lost 5 bases, and 4 bases had no gene match. This CDR3 region has 13 residues. DNA for the CDR3: TGTGCCAGCAGCCCTCGGACAGGGGCTGAAGCTTTCTTT. Translation: CASSPRTGAEAFF.

The rearrangement links TRBV2 to TRBJ2-4; 8 bases line up with TRBD2. The germline gives CDR1 SNHLY, CDR2 FYNNEI. The CDR3 has 16 amino acids. The V gene end was trimmed by 0 bases and the J gene end by 6 bases; junction bases not matched to a gene: 7. CDR3 sequence: CASSEAFPGGGNIQYF. The CDR3 coding sequence is TGTGCCAGCAGTGAAGCGTTCCCGGGGGGGGGAAACATTCAGTACTTC. The full variable domain, with the rest looked up from reference TRBV2 and TRBJ2-4, is EPEVTQTPSHQVTQMGQEVILRCVPISNHLYFYWYRQILGQKVEFLVSFYNNEISEKSEIFDDQFSVERPDGSNFTLKIRSTKLEDSAMYFCASSEAFPGGGNIQYFGAGTRLSVL.

The CDR3 sequence is CASSPSGLGEKLFF. The CDR3 DNA is TGCGCCAGCAGCCCCTCTGGACTGGGGGAAAAACTGTTTTTT. The chain links TRBV4-3 to TRBJ1-4; unclear D gene. V was shortened by 4 bases and J by 8 bases, with 14 bases between the two germline ends. CDR1 and CDR2 from the germline V gene are LGHNA and YSLEER. The CDR3 is made up of 14 amino acids.

The chain links TRBV25-1 to TRBJ2-1; 7 bases match TRBD2. The CDR3 is made up of 16 amino acids. Germline V gene data show CDR1 as MGHDK and CDR2 as SYGVNS. Trimming cost V 4 bases and J 5 bases; bases outside gene matches: 11. Here the CDR3 reads CASSALTGLENNEQFF. The CDR3, as DNA: TGTGCCAGCAGTGCCCTAACCGGACTAGAAAACAATGAGCAGTTCTTC.

This chain joins TRBV9 and TRBJ2-4, with TRBD1 matching 11 bases. This CDR3 contains 14 residues. Trimming took 3 bases from V and 12 from J; bases not matched to a gene: 8. Looked up from germline, CDR1 is SGDLS and CDR2 is YYNGEE. CDR3 region: CASSGGGTGGYQYF. In DNA form, the CDR3 reads TGTGCCAGCAGCGGGGGAGGGACAGGGGGATATCAGTACTTC.

J is TRBJ1-1 and V is TRBV5-4, with TRBD1 as a possible D gene (5 bases). The CDR3 is made up of 15 amino acids. The V gene's germline CDR1 is SGHNT and CDR2 YYREEE (reference sequence). V was pared by 0 bases and J by 1 base, with 10 bases between. Written as DNA, the CDR3 is TGTGCCAGCAGCTTGGGGAGACAGAAGAACACTGAAGCTTTCTTT. This encodes CASSLGRQKNTEAFF.

This chain joins TRBV5-5 and TRBJ1-2; weak D call: TRBD1 (6 bases). Germline assignment: CDR1 SGHKS and CDR2 YYEKEE (reference sequence). CDR3 length: 17 amino acids. V was pared by 3 bases and J by 4 bases, with 22 bases between. The CDR3 region has the DNA TGTGCCAGCAGCTGGTCCCCTACAGGGTCGCCTGGCTATGGCTACACCTTC. The encoded protein is CASSWSPTGSPGYGYTF. Together with reference TRBV5-5 and TRBJ1-2, the CDR3 gives the full variable domain: DAGVTQSPTHLIKTRGQQVTLRCSPISGHKSVSWYQQVLGQGPQFIFQYYEKEERGRGNFPDRFSARQFPNYSSELNVNALLLGDSALYLCASSWSPTGSPGYGYTFGSGTRLTVV.

The chain employs TRBV19 and TRBJ2-2; TRBD2 matches at 9 bases. The germline V gene encodes CDR1 LNHDA and CDR2 SQIVND (reference sequence). This CDR3 has 14 residues. The V gene end was trimmed by 9 bases and the J gene end by 0 bases; junction bases not matched to a gene: 2. The CDR3 nucleotides are TGTGCCAGCTTAGCGGGAGCGAACACCGGGGAGCTGTTTTTT. Protein sequence: CASLAGANTGELFF.

This clone was recorded once. The chain carries TRBV5-1 and TRBJ2-3; perhaps D is TRBD1 or TRBD2 (5 bases each). Germline CDR1 reads SGHRS; CDR2 reads YFSETQ. Trimming took 7 bases from V and 2 from J, leaving 20 bases between them. The CDR3 sequence is 16 residues long. CDR3 in DNA: TGCGCCAGCGGCCGCAGTGGGGGTGGCGCCACAGATACGCAGTATTTT. It is translated as CASGRSGGGATDTQYF.

The genes are TRBV7-8 and TRBJ1-1; D is ambiguous. Germline lookup yields CDR1 SGHVS and CDR2 FQNEAQ. The length of the CDR3 is 17 residues. Trimming stripped 1 base from V and 5 bases from J, with 20 bases between. The CDR3, as DNA: TGTGCCAGCAGCTTAGGCCCCTCAGAAGGGAGCGGGACTGAAGCTTTCTTT. It is translated as CASSLGPSEGSGTEAFF.